The T cell receptor beta chain under discussion was sequenced for a study of shared clonotypes between healthy human individuals. Whole-study findings and limits: The low donor count limited represented genetic and exposure-history diversity.

Produced via immunoSEQ multiplex PCR; TCRdb's table is partial and in-frame only. The sample yields about 680,000 clones, 60% to 75% seen once. Note on this clone: Its cognate antigen is unknown.

The CDR3 runs 16 residues. Germline CDR1 reads LNHDA; CDR2 reads SQIVND (reference sequence). Trimming cost V 5 bases and J 0 bases, with 16 bases left between them. Only Caucasian adults living in Nashville, Tennessee served as donors. A CD45RA+ naive subset and a CD45RA-negative memory subset were split from CD4+ cells. The sequence derives from a woman between 25 and 40 years old in good health. The chain uses TRBV19 and TRBJ2-5, with D maybe TRBD2 (6 bases). The sequenced sample consisted of memory CD4+ T cells sorted from blood. Subset in this sample: CD45RA-negative fraction. The chain's CDR3 is CASSGGNRVDQETQYF. CDR3 DNA: TGTGCCAGTAGTGGGGGGAACCGGGTGGACCAAGAGACCCAGTACTTC.